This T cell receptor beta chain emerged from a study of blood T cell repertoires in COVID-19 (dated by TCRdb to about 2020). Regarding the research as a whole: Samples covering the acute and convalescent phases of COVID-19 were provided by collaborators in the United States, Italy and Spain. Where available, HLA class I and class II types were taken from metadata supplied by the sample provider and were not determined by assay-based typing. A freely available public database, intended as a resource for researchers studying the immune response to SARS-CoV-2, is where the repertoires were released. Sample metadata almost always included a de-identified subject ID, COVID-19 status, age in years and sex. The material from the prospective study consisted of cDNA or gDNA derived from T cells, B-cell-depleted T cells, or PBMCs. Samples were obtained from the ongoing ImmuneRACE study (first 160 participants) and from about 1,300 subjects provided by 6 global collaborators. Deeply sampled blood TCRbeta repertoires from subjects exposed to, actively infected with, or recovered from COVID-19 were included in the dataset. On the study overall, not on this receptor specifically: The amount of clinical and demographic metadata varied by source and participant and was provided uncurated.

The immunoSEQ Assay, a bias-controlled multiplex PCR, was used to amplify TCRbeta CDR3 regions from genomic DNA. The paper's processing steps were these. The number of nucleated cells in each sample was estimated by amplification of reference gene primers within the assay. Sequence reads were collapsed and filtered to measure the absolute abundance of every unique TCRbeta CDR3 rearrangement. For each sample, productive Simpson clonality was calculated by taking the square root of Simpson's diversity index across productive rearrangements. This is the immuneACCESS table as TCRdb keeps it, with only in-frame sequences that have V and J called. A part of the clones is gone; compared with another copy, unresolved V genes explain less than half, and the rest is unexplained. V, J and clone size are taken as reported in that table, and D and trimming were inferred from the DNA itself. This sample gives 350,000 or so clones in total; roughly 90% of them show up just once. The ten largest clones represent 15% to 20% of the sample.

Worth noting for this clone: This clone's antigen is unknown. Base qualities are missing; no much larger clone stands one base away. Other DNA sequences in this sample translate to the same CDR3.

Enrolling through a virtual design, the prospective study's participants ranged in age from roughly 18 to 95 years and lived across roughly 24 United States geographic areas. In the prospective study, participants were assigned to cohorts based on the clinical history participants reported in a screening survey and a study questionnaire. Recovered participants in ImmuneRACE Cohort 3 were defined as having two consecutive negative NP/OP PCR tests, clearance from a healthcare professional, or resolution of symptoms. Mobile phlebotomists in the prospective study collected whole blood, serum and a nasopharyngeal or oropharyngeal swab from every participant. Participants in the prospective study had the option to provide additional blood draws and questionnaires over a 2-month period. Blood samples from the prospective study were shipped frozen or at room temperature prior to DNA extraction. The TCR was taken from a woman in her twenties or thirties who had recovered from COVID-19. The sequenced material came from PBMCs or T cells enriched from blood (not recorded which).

Here is the DNA: TGTGCCAGCAGTTACCAGGGCCAGCCCCAGCATTTT. Translated, this is CASSYQGQPQHF. The rearranged chain carries TRBV6-2 or TRBV6-3 and TRBJ1-5, and perhaps TRBD1 as D gene, on 5 matching bases. Per the germline V gene, MNHEY is the CDR1 and SVGEGT is the CDR2. The trim is 2 bases for V and 7 bases for J, with a gap of 6 bases between the germline ends. The CDR3 sequence holds 12 residues, the cysteine and phenylalanine included. Of the read, only the CDR3 DNA is kept; its 36 bases are in frame from base 1.